This TCR beta chain was sequenced for a study of T cells in Graves' hyperthyroidism and ophthalmopathy. The CDR3 regions of TCR beta were amplified from RNA transcripts. HTBI primers were the set used in a first-round RT-PCR of the TCR CDR3. MiXCR, applied by TCRdb to the multiplex PCR reads, yields one record per CDR3 protein. This table has under 800,000 distinct CDR3 sequences, around 15% appearing once. The CDR3 length is 11 residues. Germline CDR1 is SQVTM and CDR2 is ANQGSEA. Trimming took off 4 bases at V and 11 bases at J, with 14 bases between the two ends. The TCR comes from a woman under 30 with Graves' hyperthyroidism. The rearrangement joins TRBV29-1 to TRBJ1-1, with D possibly being TRBD1 (5 bases). The specimen sequenced was blood. CDR3: CSVVGEDWAFF. The CDR3 DNA reads TGCAGCGTTGTGGGGGAGGACTGGGCTTTCTTT.